Here is one T cell receptor (beta chain) with its context. The target antigen is unknown. This sample was included in a study of T cells after posttransplantation cyclophosphamide. Data came from immunoSEQ multiplex PCR; TCRdb stores just in-frame clones and leaves some out. This repertoire lists 40,000 to 55,000 clones without singletons; about 2.5% sits in the top ten. The study, taken as a whole, reports: TRB overlap between skin or GI tissue T cells and blood was limited. Donor-recipient repertoire similarity was low at 1-2 months, rising over year one. TRB clonality was highly associated with recipient CMV seropositivity and reactivation.

This sequence was found in a man aged 40-49 years in good health, CMV-negative, and a related stem cell transplant donor. The sequenced sample consisted of PBMCs.

CDR3 loop: CASSFDTSQETQYF. CDR3 coding DNA: TGTGCCAGCAGCTTCGACACTAGCCAAGAGACCCAGTACTTC. The chain recombines TRBV11-3 with TRBJ2-5, with D maybe TRBD2 (5 bases). The CDR3 covers 14 residues. The germline V gene encodes CDR1 SGHNT and CDR2 YENEEA. The V and J ends lost 3 bases and 1 base respectively, with 9 bases between them. The full variable domain, its missing parts supplied by reference TRBV11-3 and TRBJ2-5, is EAGVVQSPRYKIIEKKQPVAFWCNPISGHNTLYWYLQNLGQGPELLIRYENEEAVDDSQLPKDRFSAERLKGVDSTLKIQPAELGDSAVYLCASSFDTSQETQYFGPGTRLLVL.